This T cell receptor beta chain is from a study of early T cells in non-severe SARS-CoV-2 infection. Study details: Sequencing of bulk RNA from unsorted whole blood was done, without chain pairing.

Study-level findings and limits: Matching against VDJdb likely underestimated virus-specific expansions, favoring anti-spike CD8.

This clonotype came up a few times. Its antigen remains unidentified. Researchers attached unique molecular identifiers to individual cDNA molecules. TCRdb re-derived calls from the 5' RACE reads in MiXCR, one entry per CDR3 protein. The sample lists about 83,000 distinct CDR3 sequences, about 9.4% seen once, with 8% in the top ten. This CDR3 contains 16 residues. J lost 2 bases, V lost 2 bases, and 6 bases had no gene match. Germline V CDR1 and CDR2: SGHAT, FQDESV (reference sequence). The receptor's source is an adult who was a healthcare worker with PCR-confirmed SARS-CoV-2 infection or an uninfected control (not recorded which). Specimen: whole blood, collected at baseline. The chain is built from TRBV11-1 and TRBJ2-1; 7 bases are a match to TRBD2. CDR3: CASSLSVAGAYNEQFF. CDR3 DNA: TGTGCCAGCAGCTTAAGTGTAGCGGGTGCCTACAATGAGCAGTTCTTC.